What follows describes a single T cell receptor beta chain. Its antigen is unknown. These data originate in a study of shared clonotypes between healthy human individuals. Looking at the study overall: CD4 naive and CD4 memory each took three plates per donor, while CD8 naive took two and CD8 memory one.

Sequencing was performed with immunoSEQ multiplex PCR; in TCRdb, only in-frame clones are kept and a portion is missing. The sample lists around 720,000 clones, about three quarters occurring once. Study results and caveats: Non-shared clonotypes displayed generation probabilities falling below those of clonotypes present in all four donors. The sole specimen, blood, was sampled, and tissue repertoires likely differ.

V was pared by 4 bases and J by 2 bases, with 8 bases of the junction left unmatched. Germline CDR1 is LNHDA and CDR2 is SQIVND (reference sequence). The CDR3 is 17 amino acids. All of the donors resided in Nashville, Tennessee, and each was a Caucasian adult. Sequencing used memory CD4+ T cells sorted from blood. Subset indicated: CD45RA-negative fraction. This rearrangement joins TRBV19 to TRBJ2-3; 11 bases align to TRBD2. This TCR came from a woman aged 25 to 39 in good health. CDR3 sequence: CASSKPGLAEITDTQYF. CDR3 coding DNA: TGTGCCAGTAGTAAACCGGGACTAGCGGAGATCACAGATACGCAGTATTTT.